These 24 T cell receptor beta chains came from one sample sequenced in a study of T cell responses to AZD1222 COVID-19 vaccine. Libraries were prepared by immunoSEQ multiplex PCR; TCRdb keeps only in-frame clonotypes and omits some of them. Of around 140,000 clones listed, 92% are singletons. Material: peripheral blood, obtained 28 days after the second AZD1222 dose. The receptors shown here come from an adult who received the AZD1222 COVID-19 vaccine.

V and J are TRBV27 and TRBJ2-2; D is undetermined. Deletions cut 3 bases from V and 6 bases from J, with 8 bases between. Germline CDR1 MNHEY, CDR2 SMNVEV (reference sequence). The CDR3 totals 13 residues. The CDR3 coding sequence is TGTGCCAGCAGTTTTGCCAGAGCCGGGGAGCTGTTTTTT. Protein sequence: CASSFARAGELFF.

This chain connects TRBV6-2 or TRBV6-3 to TRBJ1-1, with D hard to call. V was shortened by 2 bases and J by 0 bases, with 7 bases between the two germline ends. The CDR3 is made up of 14 amino acids. The germline gives CDR1 MNHEY, CDR2 SVGEGT. The DNA for the CDR3 is TGTGCCAGCAGTTACGGCCGCCTGAACACTGAAGCTTTCTTT. Translated, it gives CASSYGRLNTEAFF.

The genes are TRBV24-1 and TRBJ2-5; 8 bases align to TRBD1. The V gene's germline CDR1 is KGHDR and CDR2 SFDVKD. J lost 1 base, V lost 3 bases, and 3 bases had no gene match. The CDR3 length is 15 residues. The CDR3 here is CATSDQQGVQETQYF. For the CDR3, the DNA is TGTGCCACCAGTGATCAACAGGGGGTCCAAGAGACCCAGTACTTC.

The V gene is TRBV7-6, the J gene TRBJ2-2; 8 bases line up with TRBD2. The CDR3 is 15 amino acids. CDR1 is SGHVS, CDR2 FNYEAQ, per germline. V trimming: 4 bases; J trimming: 3 bases; junction bases outside the gene matches: 4. Here the CDR3 reads CASSSGGAHTGELFF. The CDR3 region has the DNA TGTGCCAGCAGCTCCGGGGGGGCACACACCGGGGAGCTGTTTTTT.

This clone was recorded only once. This chain links TRBV11-2 with TRBJ1-2, with D unresolved. Germline CDR1 is SGHAT and CDR2 is FQNNGV. This CDR3 is 11 amino acids long. V was clipped by 1 base and J by 11 bases, with 8 bases between them. CDR3 sequence reads: CASSLGRAYTF. Here the CDR3 DNA reads TGTGCCAGCAGCTTAGGAAGGGCGTACACCTTC.

This chain uses TRBV4-1 with TRBJ1-1; D possibly corresponds to TRBD1 (6 bases). This CDR3 has 14 residues. Germline CDR1 is MGHRA and CDR2 is YSYEKL. Trimming removed 4 bases at V and 4 bases at J, with 13 bases between. The DNA for the CDR3 is TGCGCCAGCAGCCGGGACATGGGGGGCACTGAAGCTTTCTTT. Protein: CASSRDMGGTEAFF.

The chain uses TRBV10-2 and TRBJ2-7; D gene ambiguous. Between the trimmed V and J ends, which lost 5 bases and 4 bases, there was a span of 9 bases. Germline CDR1 reads WSHSY; CDR2 reads SAAADI. The CDR3 has 12 amino acids. CDR3 region: CASSRTNYEQYF. As DNA, the CDR3 is TGCGCCAGCAGTCGCACCAATTACGAGCAGTACTTC.

This clone was observed once. J is TRBJ1-1 and V is TRBV5-6; D gene unclear. CDR1 is SGHDT and CDR2 is YYEEEE in the germline V gene. This CDR3 comprises 16 residues. V was shortened by 0 bases and J by 0 bases, with 12 bases between the two germline ends. CDR3 sequence reads: CASSLAGPLMNTEAFF. The DNA for the CDR3 is TGTGCCAGCAGCTTGGCAGGACCCCTCATGAACACTGAAGCTTTCTTT.

The J gene is TRBJ1-5, the V gene TRBV6-2 or TRBV6-3, with D maybe TRBD1 (5 bases). From germline, CDR1 is MNHEY and CDR2 SVGEGT. The CDR3 runs to 17 residues. The V end lost 5 bases, the J end lost 0 bases, and 17 bases lay between the germline ends. The CDR3 is CASSNKDTWYSNQPQHF. The CDR3 DNA is TGTGCCAGCAGTAACAAGGACACCTGGTATAGCAATCAGCCCCAGCATTTT.

The J gene is TRBJ2-3, the V gene TRBV19; perhaps TRBD1 as D (6 bases). The CDR3 extends over 17 amino acids. Trimming cost V 5 bases and J 3 bases, with 21 bases left between them. Per the germline V gene, CDR1 is LNHDA and CDR2 is SQIVND (reference sequence). The chain's CDR3 is CASSAPGHVSRTDTQYF. The CDR3 coding sequence is TGTGCCAGTAGTGCTCCGGGACACGTTAGCAGGACAGATACGCAGTATTTT.

The CDR3 bases are TGTGCCAGCAGCTTTGGCAGGGCCACTGAAGCTTTCTTT. Translating it yields CASSFGRATEAFF. The chain links TRBV5-6 to TRBJ1-1; D might be TRBD1 (5 bases). The CDR3 runs 13 residues. Germline CDR1 reads SGHDT; CDR2 reads YYEEEE. The V and J ends lost 2 bases and 4 bases respectively, with 9 bases between them.

The chain carries TRBV18 and TRBJ1-5; D possibly corresponds to TRBD1 (5 bases). V lost 5 bases to trimming and J lost 7 bases, with 18 bases between them. Germline CDR1 KGHSH, CDR2 LQKENI. The CDR3 is 15 amino acids. The CDR3 nucleotides read TGTGCCAGCTCATCTGGGACCCCCTCGGGACAGCCCCAGCATTTT. This codes for CASSSGTPSGQPQHF.

V usage is TRBV2 and J usage is TRBJ2-7; D not resolved. Germline CDR1 is SNHLY and CDR2 is FYNNEI. The CDR3 totals 15 residues. V was shortened by 5 bases and J by 4 bases, with 18 bases between the two germline ends. In DNA, the CDR3 is TGTGCCAGCAGTCGGGTGGAATTGGGCCGTTACGAGCAGTACTTC. Protein: CASSRVELGRYEQYF.

The rearrangement uses TRBV7-8 and TRBJ1-5, with 8 positions matching TRBD1. This CDR3 is built from 14 residues. V gave up 5 bases and J gave up 7 bases; unmatched junction bases: 7. Germline V gene data show CDR1 as SGHVS and CDR2 as FQNEAQ. The CDR3 DNA reads TGTGCCAGCAGCCCCCGGGACAGGACACAGCCCCAGCATTTT. It encodes CASSPRDRTQPQHF.

The rearrangement links TRBV30 to TRBJ1-1, with D tentatively TRBD1 (5 bases). Germline V gene sequence: CDR1 GTSNPN, CDR2 SVGIG (reference sequence). Trimming stripped 3 bases from V and 4 bases from J, with 15 bases between. The CDR3 is 14 amino acids. The CDR3 DNA sequence: TGTGCCTGGAGGGGTCGGGGGGGTAGCACTGAAGCTTTCTTT. Translated: CAWRGRGGSTEAFF.

The V and J genes are TRBV4-3 and TRBJ1-3, with a possible D match to TRBD1 (6 bases). V dropped 0 bases and J dropped 0 bases, with 9 bases sitting between them. The CDR3 covers 16 residues. Germline V CDR1 and CDR2: LGHNA, YSLEER. CDR3 loop: CASSQDYRDSGNTIYF. As DNA, the CDR3 is TGCGCCAGCAGCCAAGATTACAGGGACTCTGGAAACACCATATATTTT.

The CDR3 nucleotides read TGTGCCAGCACCCTCCGAGGGGGGGGGCAATACGAGCAGTACGTC. Its protein product is CASTLRGGGQYEQYV. The V call is TRBV7-4, the J call TRBJ2-7, with a weak D call TRBD2 (7 bases). Between the trimmed V and J ends, which lost 7 bases and 4 bases, there was a span of 20 bases. The V gene's germline CDR1 is SGHVT and CDR2 SQSDAQ. CDR3 length: 15 amino acids.

The chain employs TRBV4-3 and TRBJ1-6, with no clear D. This CDR3 region has 15 residues. The V gene's germline CDR1 is LGHNA and CDR2 YSLEER. Trimming left V 0 bases short and J 10 bases short, with 13 bases between. The CDR3 loop reads CASSQDGVGRSPLHF. As DNA, the CDR3 is TGCGCCAGCAGCCAAGATGGGGTTGGTCGGTCACCCCTCCACTTT.

The rearrangement joins TRBV18 to TRBJ2-1; 8 bases agree with TRBD2. J was trimmed by 10 bases and V by 2 bases; bases with no gene match: 4. The CDR3 is made up of 13 amino acids. In germline, CDR1 is KGHSH, CDR2 LQKENI. The CDR3 DNA is TGTGCCAGCTCACCAGGACTAGCACAAGAGCAGTTCTTC. As protein: CASSPGLAQEQFF.

The V call is TRBV28, the J call TRBJ1-2, with D uncertain. This CDR3 region has 14 residues. Trimming shortened V by 5 bases and J by 4 bases, and 14 bases separated the two germline ends. Germline V gene data show CDR1 as MDHEN and CDR2 as SYDVKM. This CDR3 reads CASSPRTSSYGYTF. The CDR3 DNA is TGTGCCAGCAGTCCGAGGACTTCAAGCTATGGCTACACCTTC.

The V call is TRBV7-9, the J call TRBJ2-3, with 13 bases lining up with TRBD2. V was clipped by 4 bases and J by 2 bases; unmatched bases: 3. The CDR3 totals 16 residues. Per germline, CDR1 SEHNR and CDR2 FQNEAQ (reference sequence). The CDR3 DNA is TGTGCCAGCAGCTACGGACTAGCGGGAGTCACAGATACGCAGTATTTT. Translated, it gives CASSYGLAGVTDTQYF.

The chain uses TRBV4-3 and TRBJ2-2; either TRBD1 or TRBD2 may fit D (5 bases each). Germline-derived CDR1 and CDR2 are LGHNA and YSLEER. This CDR3 comprises 14 residues. The V and J ends lost 0 bases and 6 bases respectively, with 8 bases between them. This CDR3 reads CASSQDRGAGELFF. In nucleotides, the CDR3 is TGCGCCAGCAGCCAAGATAGAGGGGCCGGGGAGCTGTTTTTT.

There are a few counts of this clone. J is TRBJ2-7 and V is TRBV24-1; 11 nucleotides line up with TRBD1. The V gene end was trimmed by 7 bases and the J gene end by 2 bases; junction bases not matched to a gene: 9. The CDR3 has 16 amino acids. Germline CDR1 is KGHDR and CDR2 is SFDVKD. In DNA, the CDR3 is TGTGCCACCAGATTTCTTTCGGACAGGGGGCCCTACGAGCAGTACGTC. Its protein is CATRFLSDRGPYEQYV.

The chain links TRBV2 to TRBJ1-5; 8 bases agree with TRBD1. Trimming took 8 bases from V and 10 from J; bases not matched to a gene: 4. This CDR3 contains 11 residues. Germline values: CDR1 SNHLY, CDR2 FYNNEI. The CDR3 sequence is CASDRGGPQHF. CDR3 nucleotide sequence: TGTGCCAGCGACAGGGGTGGTCCCCAGCATTTT.